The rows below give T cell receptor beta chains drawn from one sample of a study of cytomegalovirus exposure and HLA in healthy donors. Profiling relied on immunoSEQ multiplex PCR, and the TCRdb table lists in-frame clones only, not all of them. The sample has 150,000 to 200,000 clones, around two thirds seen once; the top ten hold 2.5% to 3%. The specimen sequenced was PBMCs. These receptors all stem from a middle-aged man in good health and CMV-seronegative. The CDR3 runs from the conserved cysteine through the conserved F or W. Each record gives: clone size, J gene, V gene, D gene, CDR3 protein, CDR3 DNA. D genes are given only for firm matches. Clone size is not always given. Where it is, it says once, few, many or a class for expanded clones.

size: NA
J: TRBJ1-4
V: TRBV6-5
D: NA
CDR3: CASRDQGRGEKLFF
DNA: TGTGCCAGCAGGGACCAGGGGCGGGGGGAAAAACTGTTTTTT

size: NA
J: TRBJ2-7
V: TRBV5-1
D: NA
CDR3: CASSFGAQTYEQYF
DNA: TGCGCCAGCAGCTTTGGTGCACAGACCTACGAGCAGTACTTC

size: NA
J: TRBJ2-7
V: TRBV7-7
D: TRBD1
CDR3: CASSSDRGGEQYF
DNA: TGTGCCAGCAGCTCTGACAGGGGGGGCGAGCAGTACTTC

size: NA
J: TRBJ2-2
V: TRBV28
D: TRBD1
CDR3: CASNTGLRTGGSGELFF
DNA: TGTGCCAGCAATACCGGCCTTAGGACAGGGGGTTCCGGGGAGCTGTTTTTT

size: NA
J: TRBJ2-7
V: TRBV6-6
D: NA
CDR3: CASSYSGGREQYF
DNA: TGTGCCAGCAGTTACTCCGGGGGGCGAGAGCAGTACTTC

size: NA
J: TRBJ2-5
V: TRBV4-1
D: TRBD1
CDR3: CPSSPAIDRVGIEETQYF
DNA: TGCCCCAGCAGCCCCGCCATTGACAGGGTTGGGATCGAAGAGACCCAGTACTTC

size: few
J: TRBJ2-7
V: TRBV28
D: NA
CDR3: CASSFSEGPEQYF
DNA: TGTGCCAGCAGTTTTTCGGAGGGGCCCGAGCAGTACTTC

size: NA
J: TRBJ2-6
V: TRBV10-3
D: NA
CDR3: CAISLTRQFSSGANVLTF
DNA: TGTGCCATCAGTCTTACACGACAGTTTAGCTCTGGGGCCAACGTCCTGACTTTC

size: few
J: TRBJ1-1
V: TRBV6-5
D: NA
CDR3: CASTNLGGRAFF
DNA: TGTGCCAGCACAAATCTCGGGGGGAGAGCTTTCTTT

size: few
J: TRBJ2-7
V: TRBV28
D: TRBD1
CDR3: CASSRAKPGGQYEQYF
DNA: TGTGCCAGCAGTCGAGCGAAACCAGGGGGTCAGTACGAGCAGTACTTC

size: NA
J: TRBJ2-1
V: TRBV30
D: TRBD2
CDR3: CAWVGTNAYNEQFF
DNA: TGTGCCTGGGTCGGGACTAACGCCTACAATGAGCAGTTCTTC

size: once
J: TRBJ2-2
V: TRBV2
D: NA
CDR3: CASKQGLNTGELFF
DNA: TGTGCCAGCAAGCAGGGTTTGAACACCGGGGAGCTGTTTTTT

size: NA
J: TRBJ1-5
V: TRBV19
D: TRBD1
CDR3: CASRAGGTGKGSNQPQHF
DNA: TGTGCCAGTAGGGCAGGGGGAACAGGGAAGGGCAGCAATCAGCCCCAGCATTTT

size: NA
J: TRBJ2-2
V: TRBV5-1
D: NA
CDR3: CASSLGGRVPGELFF
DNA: TGCGCCAGCAGCTTGGGAGGCAGGGTTCCCGGGGAGCTGTTTTTT

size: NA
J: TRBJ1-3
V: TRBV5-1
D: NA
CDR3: CASSRPTDSGNTIYF
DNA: TGCGCCAGCAGCCGCCCGACAGACTCTGGAAACACCATATATTTT

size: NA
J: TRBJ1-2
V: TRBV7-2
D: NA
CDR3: CASSLPSGGPGYTF
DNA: TGTGCCAGCAGTCTCCCTTCGGGGGGCCCTGGCTACACCTTC

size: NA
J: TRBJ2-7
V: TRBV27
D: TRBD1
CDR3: CASWTGQGGYEQYF
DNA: TGTGCCAGCTGGACAGGACAGGGAGGCTACGAGCAGTACTTC

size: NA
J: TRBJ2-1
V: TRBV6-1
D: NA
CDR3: CASSEVNNEQFF
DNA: TGTGCCAGCAGTGAAGTAAACAATGAGCAGTTCTTC

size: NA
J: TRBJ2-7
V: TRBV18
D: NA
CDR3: CASSLQDSSYEQYF
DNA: TGTGCCAGCTCACTACAGGACAGCTCCTACGAGCAGTACTTC

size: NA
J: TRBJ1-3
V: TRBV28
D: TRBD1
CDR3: CASSLQGGSGNTIYF
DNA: TGTGCCAGCAGTTTACAGGGGGGCTCTGGAAACACCATATATTTT

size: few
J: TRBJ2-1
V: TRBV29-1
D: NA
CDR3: CSVDRANEQFF
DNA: TGCAGCGTTGATCGAGCGAATGAGCAGTTCTTC

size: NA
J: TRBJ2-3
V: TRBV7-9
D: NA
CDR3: CASSSPGSGVEAQYF
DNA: TGTGCCAGCAGCTCGCCGGGCTCGGGGGTAGAAGCGCAGTATTTT

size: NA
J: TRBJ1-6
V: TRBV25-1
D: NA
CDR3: CASKLVFDNSPLHF
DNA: TGTGCCAGCAAGCTGGTATTCGATAATTCACCCCTCCACTTT

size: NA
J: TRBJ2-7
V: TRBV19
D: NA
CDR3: CASGQPAYEQYF
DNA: TGTGCCAGCGGACAGCCAGCCTACGAGCAGTACTTC

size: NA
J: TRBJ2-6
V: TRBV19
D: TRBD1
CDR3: CASGQDRSGANVLTF
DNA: TGTGCCAGTGGACAGGACCGCTCTGGGGCCAACGTCCTGACTTTC

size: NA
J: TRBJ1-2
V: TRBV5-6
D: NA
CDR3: CASSLGRDWDGYTF
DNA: TGTGCCAGCAGCCTGGGGAGGGACTGGGATGGCTACACCTTC

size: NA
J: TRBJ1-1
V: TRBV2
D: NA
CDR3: CASNDRMESEAFF
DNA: TGTGCCAGTAACGACAGGATGGAGTCTGAAGCTTTCTTT

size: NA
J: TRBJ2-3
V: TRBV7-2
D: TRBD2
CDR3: CASKPRAGASDTQYF
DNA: TGTGCCAGCAAACCTAGAGCGGGAGCATCAGATACGCAGTATTTT

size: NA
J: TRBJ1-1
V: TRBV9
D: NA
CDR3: CASSATGSNEAFF
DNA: TGTGCCAGCAGCGCAACAGGGTCGAATGAAGCTTTCTTT

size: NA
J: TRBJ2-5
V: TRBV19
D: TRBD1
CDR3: CASRPSDRGETQYF
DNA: TGTGCCAGTAGACCCTCGGACAGGGGAGAGACCCAGTACTTC

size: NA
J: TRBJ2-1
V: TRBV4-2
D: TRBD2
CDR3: CASSQVAGGGYNEQFF
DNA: TGTGCCAGCAGCCAAGTGGCGGGAGGAGGATACAATGAGCAGTTCTTC

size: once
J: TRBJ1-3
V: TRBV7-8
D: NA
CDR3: CASSSLRQSGNTIYF
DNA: TGTGCCAGCAGCTCCCTTCGACAGTCTGGAAACACCATATATTTT

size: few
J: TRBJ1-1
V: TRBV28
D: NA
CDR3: CASSLGLNTEAFF
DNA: TGTGCCAGCAGTTTGGGCTTGAACACTGAAGCTTTCTTT

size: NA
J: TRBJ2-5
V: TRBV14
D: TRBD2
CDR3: CASSHLGLAGEETQYF
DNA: TGTGCCAGCAGCCACCTGGGACTAGCGGGGGAAGAGACCCAGTACTTC

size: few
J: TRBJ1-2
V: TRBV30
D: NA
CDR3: CACGWGGDGYTF
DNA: TGTGCCTGCGGGTGGGGGGGCGATGGCTACACCTTC

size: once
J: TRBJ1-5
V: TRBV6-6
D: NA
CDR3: CASSPGGNQPQHF
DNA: TGTGCCAGCAGTCCGGGGGGCAATCAGCCCCAGCATTTT

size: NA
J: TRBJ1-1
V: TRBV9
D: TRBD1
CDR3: CASSEGTENTEAFF
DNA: TGTGCCAGCAGCGAAGGGACAGAGAACACTGAAGCTTTCTTT

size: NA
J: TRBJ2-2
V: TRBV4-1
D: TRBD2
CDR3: CASSFSGGNTGELFF
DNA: TGCGCCAGCAGCTTTAGCGGGGGGAACACCGGGGAGCTGTTTTTT

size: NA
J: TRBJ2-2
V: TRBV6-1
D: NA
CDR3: CASSGRGTNTGELFF
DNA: TGTGCCAGCAGTGGCAGGGGCACGAACACCGGGGAGCTGTTTTTT

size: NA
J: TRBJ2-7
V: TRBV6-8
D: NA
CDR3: CASSPLAYEQYF
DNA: TGTGCCAGCAGTCCCCTAGCCTACGAGCAGTACTTC

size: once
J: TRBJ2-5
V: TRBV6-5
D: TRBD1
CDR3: CASSSQGAQYF
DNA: TGTGCCAGCAGTTCGCAGGGGGCCCAGTACTTC

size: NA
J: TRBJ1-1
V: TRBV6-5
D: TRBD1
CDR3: CASLWGQEAFF
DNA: TGTGCCAGCCTATGGGGACAGGAAGCTTTCTTT

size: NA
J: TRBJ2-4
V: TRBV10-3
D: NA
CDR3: CAISGDNQNIQYF
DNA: TGTGCCATCAGTGGGGACAACCAAAACATTCAGTACTTC

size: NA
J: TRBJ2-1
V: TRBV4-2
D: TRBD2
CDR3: CASSDVGTSSRDEQFF
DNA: TGTGCCAGCAGCGATGTGGGGACTAGCAGTCGGGATGAGCAGTTCTTC

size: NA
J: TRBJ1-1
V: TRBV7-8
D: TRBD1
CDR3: CASSLGGTGYRPMNTEAFF
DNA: TGTGCCAGCAGCTTAGGTGGGACAGGGTATAGGCCTATGAACACTGAAGCTTTCTTT

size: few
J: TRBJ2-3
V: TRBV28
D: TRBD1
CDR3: CASSGPTGSTDTQYF
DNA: TGTGCCAGCAGTGGGCCGACAGGGAGCACAGATACGCAGTATTTT

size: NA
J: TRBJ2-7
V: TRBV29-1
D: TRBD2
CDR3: CSAKLPGPGGEQYF
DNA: TGCAGCGCAAAACTACCGGGACCGGGGGGCGAGCAGTACTTC

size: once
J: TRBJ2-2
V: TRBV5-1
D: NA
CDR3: CASSWGPGQAGELFF
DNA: TGCGCCAGCAGCTGGGGGCCAGGGCAGGCCGGGGAGCTGTTTTTT